Below are 6 T cell receptor beta chains sequenced from a single sample in a study of T cell repertoires in cytomegalovirus infection. For these TCRs, the target antigens are not known. One entry per CDR3 protein, called by TCRdb with MiXCR from the reads. The repertoire holds hundreds of thousands of distinct CDR3 sequences, with around a third as singletons. The sequences come from cultured PBMCs, collected from culture after CMV antigen stimulation. The receptors were gathered from a human donor in good health (CMV status not recorded). Some clones in this sample may be carry-over from other donors' samples.

In this sample, this clonotype turned up a few times. The chain is built from TRBV19 and TRBJ2-1; no clear D gene. Germline V gives CDR1 LNHDA, CDR2 SQIVND (reference sequence). CDR3 length: 12 amino acids. V was cut by 3 bases and J by 6 bases, with 6 bases left in between. The DNA for the CDR3 is TGTGCCAGTAGTATGAAGGGCAATGAGCAGTTCTTC. Translating it yields CASSMKGNEQFF.

CDR3 sequence: CASSIRAPREPQHF. The CDR3, as DNA: TGTGCCAGTAGTATAAGGGCTCCTCGGGAGCCCCAGCATTTT. V and J are TRBV19 and TRBJ1-5; D not resolved. Trimming took 2 bases from V and 8 from J, leaving 13 bases between them. CDR3 size: 14 residues. CDR1 and CDR2 (germline): LNHDA, SQIVND (reference sequence).

This clonotype was detected only a few times. The CDR3 sequence: CASSPRKGADTQYF. Written as DNA, the CDR3 is TGTGCCAGCAGCCCGCGAAAGGGTGCAGATACGCAGTATTTT. The rearrangement joins TRBV7-2 to TRBJ2-3; D uncertain. Germline-derived CDR1 and CDR2 are SGHTA and FQGNSA. The CDR3 totals 14 residues. The V end was cut by 5 bases, the J end by 4 bases, with 13 bases between. Using reference TRBV7-2 and TRBJ2-3 for the parts outside the CDR3, the full variable domain is GAGVSQSPSNKVTEKGKDVELRCDPISGHTALYWYRQSLGQGLEFLIYFQGNSAPDKSGLPSDRFSAERTGGSVSTLTIQRTQQEDSAVYLCASSPRKGADTQYFGPGTRLTVL.

The chain couples TRBV27 to TRBJ1-4; possible D gene TRBD1, 5 bases. The CDR3 covers 18 residues. Germline V gene data show CDR1 as MNHEY and CDR2 as SMNVEV (reference sequence). Trimming took off 2 bases at V and 0 bases at J, with 16 bases between the two ends. In DNA form, the CDR3 reads TGTGCCAGCAGTTTAGGGTGGGGCAGATATTCAACTAATGAAAAACTGTTTTTT. Its protein product is CASSLGWGRYSTNEKLFF.

The chain has TRBV5-6 and TRBJ2-3, with 11 bases identical to TRBD1. The CDR3 has 15 amino acids. V was clipped by 4 bases and J by 7 bases; unmatched bases: 8. Looked up from germline, CDR1 is SGHDT and CDR2 is YYEEEE. The CDR3 region is CASSSPDRGRYTQYF. The DNA of the CDR3 is TGTGCCAGCAGCAGCCCGGACAGGGGGCGGTATACGCAGTATTTT.

In this sample, this clonotype turned up a few times. The rearrangement uses TRBV6-5 and TRBJ1-1; 11 bases are a match to TRBD1. Germline V lookup: CDR1 MNHEY, CDR2 SVGAGI. V trimming: 5 bases; J trimming: 5 bases; junction bases outside the gene matches: 7. The CDR3 runs 15 residues. CDR3 DNA: TGTGCCAGCAGTGATCGGGGACAGGGGGTAACTGAAGCTTTCTTT. Protein product: CASSDRGQGVTEAFF.